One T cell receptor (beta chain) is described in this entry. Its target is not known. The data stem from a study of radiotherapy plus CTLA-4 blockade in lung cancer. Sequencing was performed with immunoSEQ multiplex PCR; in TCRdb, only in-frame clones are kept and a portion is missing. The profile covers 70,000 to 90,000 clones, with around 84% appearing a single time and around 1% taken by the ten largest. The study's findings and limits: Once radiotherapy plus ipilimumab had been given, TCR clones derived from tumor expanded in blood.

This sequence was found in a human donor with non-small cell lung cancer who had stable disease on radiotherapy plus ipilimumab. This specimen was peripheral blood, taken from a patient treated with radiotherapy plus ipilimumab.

CDR3 in DNA: TGTGCCATCAGTGAGTCGCAAGCGGGGATCGACAATGAGCAGTTCTTC. Encoded protein: CAISESQAGIDNEQFF. The chain links TRBV10-3 to TRBJ2-1, with 7 nucleotides matching TRBD2. The junction had 7 bases not matched to a gene; V was cut back by 0 bases and J by 5 bases. The CDR3 has 16 residues. Germline V CDR1 and CDR2: ENHRY, SYGVKD.